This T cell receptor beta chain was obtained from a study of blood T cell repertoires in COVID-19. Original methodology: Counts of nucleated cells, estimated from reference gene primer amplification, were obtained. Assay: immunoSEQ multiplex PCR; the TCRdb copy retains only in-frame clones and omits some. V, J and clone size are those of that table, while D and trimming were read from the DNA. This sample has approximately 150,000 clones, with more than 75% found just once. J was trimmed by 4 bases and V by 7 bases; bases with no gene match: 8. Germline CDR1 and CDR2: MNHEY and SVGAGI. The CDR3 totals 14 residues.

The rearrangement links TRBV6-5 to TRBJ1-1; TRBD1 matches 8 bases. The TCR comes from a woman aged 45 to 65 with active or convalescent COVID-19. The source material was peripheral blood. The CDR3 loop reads CASIQGASSTEAFF. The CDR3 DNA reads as TGTGCCAGCATCCAGGGGGCTAGTAGCACTGAAGCTTTCTTT.